This entry describes one TCR beta chain. The data derive from a study of blood T cell repertoires in COVID-19. V gave up 6 bases and J gave up 1 base, with 12 bases separating them. The CDR3 covers 14 residues. Germline V gene sequence: CDR1 SNHLY, CDR2 FYNNEI. The method was immunoSEQ multiplex PCR; TCRdb's version includes in-frame clones alone and lacks a portion of them. Of some 75,000 clones in the sample, 65% to 85% were seen once. Material: peripheral blood. The receptor's source is a man in his fifties or sixties with COVID-19, enrolled during active disease. V and J are TRBV2 and TRBJ1-1, with D perhaps TRBD1 (6 bases). The CDR3 DNA follows: TGTGCCAGCAGAAGATCACAGGGGAACACTGAAGCTTTCTTT. This sequence encodes CASRRSQGNTEAFF.